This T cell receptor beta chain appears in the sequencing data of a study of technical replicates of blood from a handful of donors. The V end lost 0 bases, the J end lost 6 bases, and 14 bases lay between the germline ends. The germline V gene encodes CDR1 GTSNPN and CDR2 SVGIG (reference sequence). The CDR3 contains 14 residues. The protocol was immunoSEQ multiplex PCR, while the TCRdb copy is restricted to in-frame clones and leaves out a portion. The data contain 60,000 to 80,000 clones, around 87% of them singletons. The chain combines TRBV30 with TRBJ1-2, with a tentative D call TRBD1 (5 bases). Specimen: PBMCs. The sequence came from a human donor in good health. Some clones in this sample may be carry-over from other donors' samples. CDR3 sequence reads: CAWSVRRVIDGYTF. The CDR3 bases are TGTGCCTGGAGTGTACGCAGGGTTATCGATGGCTACACCTTC. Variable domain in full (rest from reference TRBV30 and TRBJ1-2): SQTIHQWPATLVQPVGSPLSLECTVEGTSNPNLYWYRQAAGRGLQLLFYSVGIGQISSEVPQNLSASRPQDRQFILSSKKLLLSDSGFYLCAWSVRRVIDGYTFGSGTRLTVV.